This TCR beta chain is from a study of blood T cell repertoires in COVID-19. Across the study: Both acute and convalescent COVID-19 samples were obtained from the United States, Italy and Spain.

Original data processing: Reference gene primer amplification yielded estimated nucleated cell counts. TCRdb's table, derived via immunoSEQ multiplex PCR, lists solely in-frame clones and lacks some. Clone size and the V and J calls come from that table; the DNA yielded D and trimming. The sample holds about 80,000 clones, roughly 80% seen once. The V end was cut by 2 bases, the J end by 3 bases, with 6 bases between. The CDR3 contains 13 residues. This clone was seen only once. Sequencing was performed on peripheral blood. The genes are TRBV12-3 or TRBV12-4 and TRBJ2-3, with D possibly matching TRBD1 (5 bases). The receptor's source is a woman between 70 and 85 years old with acute or convalescent COVID-19. CDR3 in amino acids: CASSLSGTDTQYF. The CDR3 coding sequence is TGTGCCAGCAGTTTATCAGGGACAGATACGCAGTATTTT.